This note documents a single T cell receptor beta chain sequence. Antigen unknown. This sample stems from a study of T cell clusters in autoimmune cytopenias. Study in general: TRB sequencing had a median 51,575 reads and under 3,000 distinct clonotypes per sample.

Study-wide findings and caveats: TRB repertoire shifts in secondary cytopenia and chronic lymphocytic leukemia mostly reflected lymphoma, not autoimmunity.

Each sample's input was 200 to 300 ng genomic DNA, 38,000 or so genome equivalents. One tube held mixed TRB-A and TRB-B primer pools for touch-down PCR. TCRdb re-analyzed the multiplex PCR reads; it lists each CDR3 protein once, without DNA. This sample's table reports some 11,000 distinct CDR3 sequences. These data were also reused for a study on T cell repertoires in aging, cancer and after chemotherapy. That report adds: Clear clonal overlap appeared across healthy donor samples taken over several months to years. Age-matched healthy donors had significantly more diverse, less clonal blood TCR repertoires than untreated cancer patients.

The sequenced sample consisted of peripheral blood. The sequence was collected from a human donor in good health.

The CDR3 spells CASSLGAGAGANVLTF. This chain links TRBV6-2 or TRBV6-3 with TRBJ2-6; TCRdb picks TRBD1, but there is no DNA to check that call. The CDR3 is made up of 16 amino acids. CDR1 is MNHEY, CDR2 SVGEGT, per germline.